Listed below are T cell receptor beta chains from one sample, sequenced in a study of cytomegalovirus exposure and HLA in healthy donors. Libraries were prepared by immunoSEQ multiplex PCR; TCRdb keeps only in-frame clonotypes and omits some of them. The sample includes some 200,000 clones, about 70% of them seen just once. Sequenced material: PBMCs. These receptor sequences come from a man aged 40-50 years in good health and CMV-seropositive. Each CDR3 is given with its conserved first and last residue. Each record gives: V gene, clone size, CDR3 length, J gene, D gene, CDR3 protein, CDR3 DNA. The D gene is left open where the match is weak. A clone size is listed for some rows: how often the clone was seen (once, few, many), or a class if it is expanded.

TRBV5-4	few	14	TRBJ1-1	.	CASSSAGMNTEAFF	TGTGCCAGCAGCTCCGCCGGGATGAACACTGAAGCTTTCTTT
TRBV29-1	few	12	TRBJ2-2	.	CSVGGRSGELFF	TGCAGCGTTGGCGGGCGAAGCGGGGAGCTGTTTTTT
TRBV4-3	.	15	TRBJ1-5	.	CASSQAQGSNQPQHF	TGCGCCAGCAGCCAGGCACAGGGAAGCAATCAGCCCCAGCATTTT
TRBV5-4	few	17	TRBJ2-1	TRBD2	CASSLGLSGGASNEQFF	TGTGCCAGCAGCTTGGGTCTTAGCGGGGGGGCCTCCAATGAGCAGTTCTTC
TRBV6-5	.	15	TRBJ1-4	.	CASSYWGGEGEKLFF	TGTGCCAGCAGTTACTGGGGGGGCGAGGGTGAAAAACTGTTTTTT
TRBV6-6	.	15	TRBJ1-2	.	CASSLGRGGRYGYTF	TGTGCCAGCAGTTTGGGGCGGGGGGGACGGTATGGCTACACCTTC
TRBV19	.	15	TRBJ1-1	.	CASSPYRVQDTEAFF	TGTGCCAGTAGTCCATACAGGGTGCAGGACACTGAAGCTTTCTTT
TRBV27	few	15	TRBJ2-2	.	CASSFVEANTGELFF	TGTGCCAGCAGTTTTGTAGAGGCGAACACCGGGGAGCTGTTTTTT
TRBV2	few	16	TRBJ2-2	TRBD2	CASRSTSGGLRGELFF	TGTGCCAGCAGGAGTACTAGCGGGGGGCTGAGGGGGGAGCTGTTTTTT
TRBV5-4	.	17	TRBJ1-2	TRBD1	CASSHSGGQGPREGYTF	TGTGCCAGCAGCCATAGCGGTGGACAGGGGCCAAGAGAAGGCTACACCTTC
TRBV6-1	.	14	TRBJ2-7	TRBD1	CASSSRQGTYEQYF	TGTGCCAGCTCCAGTCGACAGGGTACGTACGAGCAGTACTTC
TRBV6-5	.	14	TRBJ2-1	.	CASTRGLSGNEQFF	TGTGCCAGCACGCGGGGTCTCTCCGGCAATGAGCAGTTCTTC
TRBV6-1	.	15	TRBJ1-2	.	CASSEVATGAYGYTF	TGTGCCAGCAGTGAAGTGGCGACAGGTGCATATGGCTACACCTTC
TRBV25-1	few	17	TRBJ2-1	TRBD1	CASSGFLGDRGVNEQFF	TGTGCCAGCAGTGGATTCCTCGGGGACAGGGGAGTCAATGAGCAGTTCTTC
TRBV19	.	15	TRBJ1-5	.	CASRETEYSNQPQHF	TGTGCCAGTAGAGAGACAGAATATAGCAATCAGCCCCAGCATTTT
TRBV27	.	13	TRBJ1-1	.	CASSFQENTEAFF	TGTGCCAGCAGTTTTCAGGAGAACACTGAAGCTTTCTTT
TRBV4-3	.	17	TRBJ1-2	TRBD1	CASSQGTGGAYSGGYTF	TGCGCCAGCAGCCAAGGGACAGGGGGCGCATATTCGGGTGGCTACACCTTC
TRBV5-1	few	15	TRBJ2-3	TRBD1	CASSPDRGLTDTQYF	TGCGCCAGCAGCCCGGACAGGGGGCTCACAGATACGCAGTATTTT
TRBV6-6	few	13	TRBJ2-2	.	CASTLGGSGELFF	TGTGCCAGCACCCTTGGAGGGTCCGGGGAGCTGTTTTTT
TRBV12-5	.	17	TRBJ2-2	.	CASGLRSGITNTGELFF	TGTGCTAGTGGTTTGAGGTCAGGGATAACGAACACCGGGGAGCTGTTTTTT
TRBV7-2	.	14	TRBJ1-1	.	CASSLDILNTEAFF	TGTGCCAGCAGCTTGGACATCTTGAACACTGAAGCTTTCTTT
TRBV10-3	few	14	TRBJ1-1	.	CAIKQQGGNTEAFF	TGTGCCATCAAACAACAGGGTGGGAACACTGAAGCTTTCTTT
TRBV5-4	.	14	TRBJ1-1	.	CASSLGGRRTEAFF	TGTGCCAGCAGCTTGGGGGGGCGCCGGACTGAAGCTTTCTTT
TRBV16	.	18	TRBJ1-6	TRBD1	CASSHRDRGRVYNSPLHF	TGTGCCAGCAGCCATCGGGACAGGGGACGGGTTTATAATTCACCCCTCCACTTT
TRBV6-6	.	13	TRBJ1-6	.	CASILRTDSPLHF	TGTGCCAGCATTTTACGAACAGATTCACCCCTCCACTTT
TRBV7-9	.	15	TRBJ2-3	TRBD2	CASSSSGENTDTQYF	TGTGCCAGCAGTTCTAGCGGGGAGAACACAGATACGCAGTATTTT
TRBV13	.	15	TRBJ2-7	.	CASSPERGTGYEQYF	TGTGCCAGCAGCCCCGAACGGGGGACGGGGTACGAGCAGTACTTC
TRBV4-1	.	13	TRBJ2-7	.	CASSHNRAYEQYF	TGCGCCAGCAGCCATAACAGGGCCTACGAGCAGTACTTC
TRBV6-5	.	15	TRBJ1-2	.	CASSYSIAGMGGYTF	TGTGCCAGCAGTTACTCGATTGCAGGGATGGGTGGCTACACCTTC
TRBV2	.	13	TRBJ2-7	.	CASREGDDGTNVF	TGTGCCAGCAGGGAAGGGGACGACGGGACAAACGTCTTC
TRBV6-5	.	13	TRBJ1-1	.	CASTPGVGGEAFF	TGTGCCAGCACCCCCGGAGTAGGTGGTGAAGCTTTCTTT
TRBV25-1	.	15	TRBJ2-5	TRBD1	CASSYRDRMGETQYF	TGTGCCAGCAGTTACAGGGACAGAATGGGGGAGACCCAGTACTTC
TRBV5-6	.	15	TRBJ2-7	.	CASSRGAVLAREQYF	TGTGCCAGCAGTAGAGGGGCCGTCCTAGCGAGGGAGCAGTACTTC
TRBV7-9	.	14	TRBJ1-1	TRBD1	CASSLDRGDTEAFF	TGTGCCAGCAGCTTGGACAGGGGAGACACTGAAGCTTTCTTT
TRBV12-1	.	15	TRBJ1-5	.	CASSFPGKSNQPQHF	TGTGCCAGCAGCTTTCCCGGGAAGAGCAATCAGCCCCAGCATTTT
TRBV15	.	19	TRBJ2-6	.	CATSPRVREVGGGANVLTF	TGTGCCACCAGCCCCCGGGTCAGGGAGGTGGGAGGAGGGGCCAACGTCCTGACTTTC
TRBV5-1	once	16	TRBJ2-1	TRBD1	CASSLAGQGLYNEQFF	TGCGCCAGCAGCTTGGCCGGACAGGGGCTGTACAATGAGCAGTTCTTC
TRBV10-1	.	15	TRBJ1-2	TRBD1	CASSPETGQGYGYTF	TGCGCCAGCAGTCCGGAGACAGGGCAAGGCTATGGCTACACCTTC
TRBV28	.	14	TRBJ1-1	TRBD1	CASSSGGMNTEAFF	TGTGCCAGCAGTTCAGGGGGAATGAACACTGAAGCTTTCTTT
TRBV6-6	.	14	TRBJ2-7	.	CASGGLLPSYEQYF	TGTGCCAGCGGAGGGCTATTACCATCCTACGAGCAGTACTTC
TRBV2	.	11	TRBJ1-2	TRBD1	CASTGTGSYTF	TGTGCCAGCACAGGGACAGGGAGCTACACCTTC
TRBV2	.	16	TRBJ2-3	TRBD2	CASIRLPASGVGTQYF	TGTGCCAGCATAAGACTTCCGGCTAGCGGAGTAGGTACGCAGTATTTT
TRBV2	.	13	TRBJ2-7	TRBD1	CASGGTGYYEQYF	TGTGCCAGCGGAGGGACAGGTTACTACGAGCAGTACTTC
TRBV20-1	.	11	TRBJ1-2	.	CSGPTDYGYTF	TGCAGTGGACCGACAGACTATGGCTACACCTTC
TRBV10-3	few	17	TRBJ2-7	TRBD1	CAISEFGGQEISYEQYF	TGTGCCATCAGTGAGTTTGGGGGACAGGAGATCTCCTACGAGCAGTACTTC